The 26 T cell receptor beta chains below come from one sample, sequenced in a study of T cells in Graves' hyperthyroidism and ophthalmopathy. The CDR3 regions of TCR beta were amplified from RNA transcripts. A first-round RT-PCR of the TCR CDR3 used the HTBI primer set. A single record per CDR3 protein comes from TCRdb applying MiXCR to the multiplex PCR reads. The sample lists around 530,000 distinct CDR3 sequences, approximately 17% occurring once. Sequencing used blood. These receptors were taken from a woman aged 18-29 years with Graves' ophthalmopathy.

There are many counts of this clonotype. The chain uses TRBV28 and TRBJ2-7; D unresolved. V was cut by 8 bases and J by 0 bases, with 17 bases left in between. Germline V gene lookup returns CDR1 MDHEN and CDR2 SYDVKM. The CDR3 runs 15 residues. CDR3 protein: CASGRTYLASYEQYF. CDR3 coding DNA: TGTGCCAGCGGAAGGACGTACTTGGCCTCCTACGAGCAGTACTTC. Drawing the rest from reference TRBV28 and TRBJ2-7, the complete variable domain is DVKVTQSSRYLVKRTGEKVFLECVQDMDHENMFWYRQDPGLGLRLIYFSYDVKMKEKGDIPEGYSVSREKKERFSLILESASTNQTSMYLCASGRTYLASYEQYFGPGTRLTVT.

The table lists this clonotype with a few counts. V usage is TRBV28 and J usage is TRBJ2-3, with 7 bases lining up with TRBD2. This CDR3 comprises 14 residues. The ends lost 7 bases at V and 4 bases at J; junction bases unmatched: 8. Germline CDR1 and CDR2: MDHEN and SYDVKM. The DNA of the CDR3 is TGTGCCAGCATCTCAGCGGGGCTGGCAGATACGCAGTATTTT. It yields the protein CASISAGLADTQYF.

This clonotype was seen at least ten times. The V call is TRBV2, the J call TRBJ1-2; D is unresolved. The CDR3 length is 13 residues. V lost 8 bases to trimming and J lost 3 bases, with 13 bases between them. Germline loops: CDR1 SNHLY, CDR2 FYNNEI. In nucleotides, the CDR3 is TGTGCCAGCCGTAGAAGGGTCGACTATGGCTACACCTTC. Protein: CASRRRVDYGYTF.

This clonotype has at least ten counts. The junction departs from germline at one end; a sequencing error may be responsible. This chain uses TRBV5-5 with TRBJ1-1, with D hard to call. The germline CDR1 and CDR2 sequences are SGHKS and YYEKEE (reference sequence). The CDR3 length is 14 residues. As DNA, the CDR3 is TGCGCCAGCAGCTTGGGCGGGGAGAACACTGAAGCTTTCTTT. Protein: CASSLGGENTEAFF. The full variable domain, with the rest looked up from reference TRBV5-5 and TRBJ1-1, is DAGVTQSPTHLIKTRGQQVTLRCSPISGHKSVSWYQQVLGQGPQFIFQYYEKEERGRGNFPDRFSARQFPNYSSELNVNALLLGDSALYLCASSLGGENTEAFFGQGTRLTVV.

In the case of this clonotype: A junction boundary mismatches the germline segment, possibly from a read error. The chain combines TRBV7-7 with TRBJ1-1; 7 bases are shared with TRBD1. Germline-derived CDR1 and CDR2 are SSHAT and FNYEAQ (reference sequence). CDR3 size: 14 residues. The CDR3 sequence: CASSALQGSTEAFF. CDR3 coding DNA: TGTGCTAGCAGCGCCCTACAGGGGAGCACTGAAGCTTTCTTT.

This clonotype was detected only a few times. The V gene is TRBV6-1, the J gene TRBJ1-2; D is uncertain. With 9 bases removed from V and 4 bases from J, the gap between germline ends came to 21 bases. The CDR3 is 15 residues long. Germline values: CDR1 MNHNS, CDR2 SASEGT. The CDR3 protein is CASEALGREGYGYTF. The CDR3 DNA follows: TGTGCCAGTGAGGCCCTGGGAAGAGAGGGCTATGGCTACACCTTC.

J is TRBJ2-7 and V is TRBV3-1; 10 bases are shared with TRBD2. CDR1 is LGHDT and CDR2 is YNNKEL in the germline V gene (reference sequence). The CDR3 runs to 15 residues. The V segment lost 3 bases and the J segment 3 bases; nucleotides outside the gene matches: 5. The CDR3 loop reads CASSQSSGGVYEQYF. The CDR3 DNA reads TGTGCCAGCAGCCAGTCTAGCGGGGGTGTCTACGAGCAGTACTTC.

This clonotype was found many times. The chain uses TRBV2 and TRBJ1-1, with 8 bases lining up with TRBD1. The V segment lost 3 bases and the J segment 5 bases; nucleotides outside the gene matches: 5. The CDR3 is 14 residues long. CDR1 is SNHLY, CDR2 FYNNEI, per germline. The CDR3 DNA sequence: TGTGCCAGCAGTGAGGTTCGACAGGGGACTGAAGCTTTCTTT. Translating gives CASSEVRQGTEAFF.

This clonotype was picked up many times. V gene TRBV28 combines with J gene TRBJ2-3; D is perhaps TRBD1 or TRBD2 (7 bases each). V was cut by 1 base and J by 5 bases, with 10 bases left in between. Germline CDR1 is MDHEN and CDR2 is SYDVKM. The CDR3 is 14 residues long. CDR3 sequence reads: CASSLSGGEDTQYF. In nucleotides, the CDR3 is TGTGCCAGCAGTTTATCAGGGGGGGAAGATACGCAGTATTTT.

This clonotype was counted between two and nine times. The J gene is TRBJ2-3, the V gene TRBV7-9; 10 bases fit TRBD2. J gave up 4 bases and V 0 bases, and 10 bases lay outside the gene matches. Germline V gene sequence: CDR1 SEHNR, CDR2 FQNEAQ (reference sequence). The CDR3 totals 18 residues. CDR3 DNA sequence: TGTGCCAGCAGCTTAGCGCTGGGCCTAGCGGGAGTACCAGATACGCAGTATTTT. Encoded protein: CASSLALGLAGVPDTQYF.

This clonotype appeared a few times. The CDR3 DNA follows: TGTGCCAGCAGCCCCCGCCATGGACTAGCGGGAGAACAAGAGACCCAGTACTTC. Translation gives CASSPRHGLAGEQETQYF. The chain recombines TRBV7-3 with TRBJ2-5; 13 nucleotides align to TRBD2. Germline V gene data show CDR1 as SGHTA and CDR2 as FQGTGA. The CDR3 has 18 amino acids. The trim removed 5 bases at V and 2 bases at J, leaving 11 bases unmatched.

This chain uses TRBV28 with TRBJ1-4; 11 bases match TRBD1. The germline gives CDR1 MDHEN, CDR2 SYDVKM. Trimming removed 6 bases from V and 3 bases from J; junction bases left unmatched: 6. The CDR3 has 16 amino acids. The CDR3 loop is CASRPGQGGSNEKLFF. The CDR3 DNA reads TGTGCCAGCAGGCCGGGACAGGGGGGTTCTAATGAAAAACTGTTTTTT.

The sample holds many counts of this clonotype. The chain uses TRBV7-3 and TRBJ2-1; the D is unclear. Germline values: CDR1 SGHTA, CDR2 FQGTGA. There are 15 residues in the CDR3. Trimming cost V 5 bases and J 0 bases, with 11 bases left between them. The CDR3 nucleotides are TGTGCCAGCAGCCCTTTTAGGAGCTCCTACAATGAGCAGTTCTTC. This sequence encodes CASSPFRSSYNEQFF.

The sample holds many counts of this clonotype. The chain is built from TRBV27 and TRBJ1-6; D call uncertain. Germline-derived CDR1 and CDR2 are MNHEY and SMNVEV (reference sequence). The CDR3 length is 13 residues. The V gene lost 3 bases and the J gene lost 11 bases, with 11 bases spanning the gap. The CDR3 DNA reads as TGTGCCAGCAGTTTGACAATGAGGGCACCCCTCCACTTT. The encoded protein is CASSLTMRAPLHF.

This rearrangement joins TRBV6-4 to TRBJ1-6, with D unresolved. CDR3 length: 12 amino acids. Germline assignment: CDR1 MRHNA and CDR2 SNTAGT. V lost 2 bases and J 10 bases, leaving 6 bases between the germline ends. CDR3: CASSDGRSPLHF. The CDR3 DNA follows: TGTGCCAGCAGTGACGGGCGGTCACCCCTCCACTTT.

This clonotype occurred many times. This chain links TRBV5-5 with TRBJ1-1; maybe TRBD1 (6 bases). Germline CDR1 is SGHKS and CDR2 is YYEKEE (reference sequence). Between the trimmed V and J ends, which lost 6 bases and 0 bases, there was a span of 12 bases. This CDR3 contains 14 residues. This CDR3 is CASTRGPLNTEAFF. The CDR3 DNA follows: TGTGCCAGCACCCGGGGGCCCCTGAACACTGAAGCTTTCTTT.

This clonotype has a count of ten or more. This chain links TRBV6-1 with TRBJ1-6; D is undetermined. The length of the CDR3 is 16 residues. The V gene lost 1 base and the J gene lost 13 bases, with 20 bases spanning the gap. Germline CDR1 and CDR2: MNHNS and SASEGT. The CDR3 bases are TGTGCCAGCAGTGAAGGGCAGGCCGTCCGAGGAAATCCCCTCCACTTT. Translation: CASSEGQAVRGNPLHF.

The V call is TRBV11-2, the J call TRBJ2-4, with no clear D. In germline, CDR1 is SGHAT, CDR2 FQNNGV. The CDR3 runs to 17 residues. V lost 1 base, J lost 2 bases, and 15 bases lay in between. The CDR3 reads CASSLVLVGETKNIQYF. In DNA, the CDR3 is TGTGCCAGCAGCTTAGTTCTGGTTGGGGAAACCAAAAACATTCAGTACTTC. Using reference TRBV11-2 and TRBJ2-4 for the parts outside the CDR3, the full variable domain is EAGVAQSPRYKIIEKRQSVAFWCNPISGHATLYWYQQILGQGPKLLIQFQNNGVVDDSQLPKDRFSAERLKGVDSTLKIQPAKLEDSAVYLCASSLVLVGETKNIQYFGAGTRLSVL.

In its sample, this clonotype was seen once. Germline and junction disagree at one end, which may indicate a read error. The V gene is TRBV10-3, the J gene TRBJ2-5; D possibly corresponds to TRBD1 (6 bases). The CDR3 loop spans 15 amino acids. Germline CDR1 and CDR2: ENHRY and SYGVKD. Written as DNA, the CDR3 is TGTGCCATCTGTGAGACCTGGACAGCCCAAGAGACCCAGTACTTC. Its translation is CAICETWTAQETQYF.

This clonotype was detected many times. The V call is TRBV12-3 or TRBV12-4, the J call TRBJ2-7; a possible D gene is TRBD1 (6 bases). V was trimmed by 6 bases and J by 3 bases, leaving 15 bases between them. The CDR3 has 14 amino acids. CDR3 DNA: TGTGCCAGCAGCCTAATGACAGGTCTCTACGAGCAGTACTTC. Translation gives CASSLMTGLYEQYF.

The sample holds a few counts of this clonotype. V and J are TRBV19 and TRBJ1-5; 7 nucleotides align to TRBD1. The CDR3 sequence is 15 residues long. CDR1 and CDR2 (germline): LNHDA, SQIVND (reference sequence). Germline trimming cut 3 bases from V and 3 bases from J; bases unmatched to any gene: 5. CDR3 sequence: CASSIDRVPNQPQHF. Written as DNA, the CDR3 is TGTGCCAGTAGTATTGACAGGGTCCCCAATCAGCCCCAGCATTTT.

This clonotype was detected many times. The chain carries TRBV28 and TRBJ2-5; TRBD2 might be the D (6 bases). The CDR3 spans 14 residues. V lost 1 base and J lost 5, with 11 bases in between. Germline V lookup: CDR1 MDHEN, CDR2 SYDVKM. This chain's CDR3 is CASSLSGDRETQYF. DNA of the CDR3: TGTGCCAGCAGTTTATCGGGGGATCGGGAGACCCAGTACTTC.

This clonotype was detected only a few times. V gene TRBV4-1 combines with J gene TRBJ1-1; D unclear. Germline V lookup: CDR1 MGHRA, CDR2 YSYEKL. This CDR3 is 15 amino acids long. Trimming pared 0 bases from V and 4 bases from J, leaving 12 bases between. CDR3 in amino acids: CASSQDHLPATEAFF. The CDR3 DNA follows: TGCGCCAGCAGCCAAGATCATCTCCCCGCCACTGAAGCTTTCTTT.

This clonotype has only a few counts. A read error may produce the germline difference seen at one junction end. The chain joins TRBV10-3 to TRBJ2-1; D may correspond to TRBD1 or TRBD2 (5 bases each). The CDR3 is made up of 16 amino acids. Per germline, CDR1 ENHRY and CDR2 SYGVKD. CDR3 nucleotide sequence: TGTGCCAGCAGTGCCCACTTGGGGGAAGCTTACAATGAGCAGTTCTTC. Translation: CASSAHLGEAYNEQFF.

This clonotype was seen repeatedly, ten times or more. This sequence joins TRBV7-9 and TRBJ2-5; D remains ambiguous. The CDR3 loop spans 13 amino acids. Germline V CDR1 and CDR2: SEHNR, FQNEAQ (reference sequence). V was shortened by 6 bases and J by 5 bases, with 13 bases between the two germline ends. The CDR3 loop reads CASSSSLLETQYF. CDR3 nucleotides: TGTGCCAGCAGTTCCTCCCTTTTGGAGACCCAGTACTTC.

This clonotype was counted only a few times. V usage is TRBV29-1 and J usage is TRBJ1-2; no clear D. In germline, CDR1 is SQVTM, CDR2 ANQGSEA. CDR3 length: 15 amino acids. V was cut by 4 bases and J by 4 bases, with 19 bases left in between. The CDR3 loop is CSVGPGRLFSYGYTF. CDR3 DNA: TGCAGCGTTGGACCGGGCAGACTATTTAGCTATGGCTACACCTTC.